The subject of this entry is one T cell receptor (beta chain). From germline, CDR1 is KGHSH and CDR2 LQKENI. Trimming removed 3 bases at V and 9 bases at J, with 12 bases between. The CDR3 sequence is 13 residues long. Here immunoSEQ multiplex PCR was the method, and the copy in TCRdb shows in-frame clones only, minus some. The table lists about 58,000 clones, roughly nine tenths of them singletons, with 1.5% to 2% in the top ten. This entry is derived from a study of OX40 agonist ivuxolimab in advanced cancers. Study-level background: Patients treated during dose escalation were battling hepatocellular carcinoma, melanoma, renal cell or head and neck cancer.

The TCR originated in an adult with an advanced solid tumor such as melanoma, head and neck, liver or kidney cancer. V usage is TRBV18 and J usage is TRBJ2-1; D remains ambiguous. Sequenced here: CD4+ or CD8+ T cells sorted from blood, sampled in a trial of the OX40 agonist ivuxolimab. CDR3 in amino acids: CASSPLTIVEQFF. The CDR3 coding sequence is TGTGCCAGCTCACCCCTAACTATTGTTGAGCAGTTCTTC. Using reference TRBV18 and TRBJ2-1 for the parts outside the CDR3, the full variable domain is NAGVMQNPRHLVRRRGQEARLRCSPMKGHSHVYWYRQLPEEGLKFMVYLQKENIIDESGMPKERFSAEFPKEGPSILRIQQVVRGDSAAYFCASSPLTIVEQFFGPGTRLTVL.